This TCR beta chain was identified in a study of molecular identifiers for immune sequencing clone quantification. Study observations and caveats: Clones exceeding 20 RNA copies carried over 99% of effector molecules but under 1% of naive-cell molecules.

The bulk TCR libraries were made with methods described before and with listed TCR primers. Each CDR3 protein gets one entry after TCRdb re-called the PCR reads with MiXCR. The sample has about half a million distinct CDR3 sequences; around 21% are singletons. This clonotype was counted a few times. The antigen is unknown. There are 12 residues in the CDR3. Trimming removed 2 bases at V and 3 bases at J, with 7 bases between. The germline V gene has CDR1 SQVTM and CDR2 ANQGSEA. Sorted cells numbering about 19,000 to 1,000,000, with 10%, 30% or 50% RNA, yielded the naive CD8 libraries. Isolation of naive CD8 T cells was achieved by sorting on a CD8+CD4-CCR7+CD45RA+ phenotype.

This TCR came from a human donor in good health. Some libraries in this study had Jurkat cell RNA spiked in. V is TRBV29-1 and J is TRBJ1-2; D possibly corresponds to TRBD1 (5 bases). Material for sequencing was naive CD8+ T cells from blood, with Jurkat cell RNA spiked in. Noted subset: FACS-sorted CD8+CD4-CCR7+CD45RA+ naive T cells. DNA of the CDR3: TGCAGCGTTGAAAGGGACTACTATGGCTACACCTTC. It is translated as CSVERDYYGYTF.